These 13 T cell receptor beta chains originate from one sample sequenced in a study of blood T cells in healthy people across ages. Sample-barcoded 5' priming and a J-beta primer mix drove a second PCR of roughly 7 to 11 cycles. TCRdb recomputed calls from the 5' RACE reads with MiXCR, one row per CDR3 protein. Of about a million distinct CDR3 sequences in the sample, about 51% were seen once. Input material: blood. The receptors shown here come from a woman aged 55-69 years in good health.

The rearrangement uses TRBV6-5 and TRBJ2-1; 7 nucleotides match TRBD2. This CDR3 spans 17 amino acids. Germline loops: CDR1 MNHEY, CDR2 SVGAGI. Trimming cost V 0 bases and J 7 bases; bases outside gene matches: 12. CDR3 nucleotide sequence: TGTGCCAGCAGTTACTCGTTCGGAGGCGGGAGTTTGAATGAGCAGTTCTTC. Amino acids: CASSYSFGGGSLNEQFF.

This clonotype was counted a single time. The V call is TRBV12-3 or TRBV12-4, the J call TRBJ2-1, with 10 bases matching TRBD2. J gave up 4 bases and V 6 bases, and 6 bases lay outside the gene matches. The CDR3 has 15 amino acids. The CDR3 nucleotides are TGTGCCAGCAGCTATACTAGCGGGGTTTACAATGAGCAGTTCTTC. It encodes CASSYTSGVYNEQFF.

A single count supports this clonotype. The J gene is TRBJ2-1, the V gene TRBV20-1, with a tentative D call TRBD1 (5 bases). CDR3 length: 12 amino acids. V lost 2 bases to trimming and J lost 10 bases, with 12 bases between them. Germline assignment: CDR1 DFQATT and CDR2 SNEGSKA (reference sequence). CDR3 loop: CSARNRPIEQFF. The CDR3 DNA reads TGCAGTGCTAGAAACAGGCCTATAGAGCAGTTCTTC.

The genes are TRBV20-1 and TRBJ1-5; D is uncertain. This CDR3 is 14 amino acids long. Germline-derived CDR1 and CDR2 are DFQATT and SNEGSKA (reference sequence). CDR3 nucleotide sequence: TGCAGCGCCCAACTTGAGGGAGCCAATCAGCCCCAGCATTTT. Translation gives CSAQLEGANQPQHF.

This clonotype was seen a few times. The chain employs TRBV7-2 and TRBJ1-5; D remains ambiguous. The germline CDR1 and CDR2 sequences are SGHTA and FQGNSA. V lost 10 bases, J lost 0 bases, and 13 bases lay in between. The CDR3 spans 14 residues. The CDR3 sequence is CATSTGYSNQPQHF. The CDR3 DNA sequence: TGTGCCACCTCTACGGGGTATAGCAATCAGCCCCAGCATTTT.

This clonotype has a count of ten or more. The CDR3, as DNA: TGCAGTGCTAGACGGTCCGCGACGGATACGCAGTATTTT. Amino acids: CSARRSATDTQYF. The chain employs TRBV20-1 and TRBJ2-3; D is ambiguous. The germline V and J ends were trimmed by 2 bases and 6 bases, with 12 bases remaining between them. CDR3 length: 13 residues. CDR1 DFQATT and CDR2 SNEGSKA come from the germline V gene (reference sequence).

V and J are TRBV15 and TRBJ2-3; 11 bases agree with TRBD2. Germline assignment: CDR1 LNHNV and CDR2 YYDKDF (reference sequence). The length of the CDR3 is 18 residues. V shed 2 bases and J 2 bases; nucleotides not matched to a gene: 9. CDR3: CATSRYSSGRAFTDTQYF. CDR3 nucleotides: TGTGCCACCAGCAGATATAGTAGCGGGAGGGCCTTCACAGATACGCAGTATTTT.

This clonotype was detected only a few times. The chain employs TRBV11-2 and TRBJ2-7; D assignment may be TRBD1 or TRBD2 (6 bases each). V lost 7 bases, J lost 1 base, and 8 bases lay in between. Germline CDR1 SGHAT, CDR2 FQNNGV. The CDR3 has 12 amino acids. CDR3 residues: CASKGGSYEQYF. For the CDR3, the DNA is TGTGCCAGCAAAGGGGGGTCCTACGAGCAGTACTTC.

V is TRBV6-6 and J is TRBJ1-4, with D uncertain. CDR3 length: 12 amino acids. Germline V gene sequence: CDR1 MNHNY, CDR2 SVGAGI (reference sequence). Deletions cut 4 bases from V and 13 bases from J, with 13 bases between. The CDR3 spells CASSSEGRLLFF. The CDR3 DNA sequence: TGTGCCAGCAGTTCCGAAGGACGCCTACTGTTTTTT.

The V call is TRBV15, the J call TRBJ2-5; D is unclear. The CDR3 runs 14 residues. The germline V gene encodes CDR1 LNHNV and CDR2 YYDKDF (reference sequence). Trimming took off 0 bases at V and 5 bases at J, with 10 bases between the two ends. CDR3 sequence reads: CATSRDSGEETQYF. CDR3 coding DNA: TGTGCCACCAGCAGAGATTCGGGTGAGGAGACCCAGTACTTC.

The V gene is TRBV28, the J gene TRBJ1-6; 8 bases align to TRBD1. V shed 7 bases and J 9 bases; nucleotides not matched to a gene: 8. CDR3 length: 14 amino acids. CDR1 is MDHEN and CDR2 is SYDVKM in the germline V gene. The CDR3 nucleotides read TGTGCCAGCACGCGGGACAGGTTCGCTTCACCCCTCCACTTT. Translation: CASTRDRFASPLHF.

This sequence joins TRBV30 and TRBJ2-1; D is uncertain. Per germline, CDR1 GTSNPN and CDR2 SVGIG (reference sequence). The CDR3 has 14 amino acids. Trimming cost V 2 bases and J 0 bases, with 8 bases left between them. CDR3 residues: CAWSPLFSYNEQFF. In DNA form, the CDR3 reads TGTGCCTGGAGTCCCCTCTTCTCCTACAATGAGCAGTTCTTC. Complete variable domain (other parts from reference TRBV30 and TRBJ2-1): SQTIHQWPATLVQPVGSPLSLECTVEGTSNPNLYWYRQAAGRGLQLLFYSVGIGQISSEVPQNLSASRPQDRQFILSSKKLLLSDSGFYLCAWSPLFSYNEQFFGPGTRLTVL.

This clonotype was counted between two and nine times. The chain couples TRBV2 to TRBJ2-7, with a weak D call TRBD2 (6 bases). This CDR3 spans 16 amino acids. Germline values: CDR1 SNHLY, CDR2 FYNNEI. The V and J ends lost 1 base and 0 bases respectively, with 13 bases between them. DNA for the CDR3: TGTGCCAGCAGTGAAGTGACTAGTGACATCTCCTACGAGCAGTACTTC. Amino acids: CASSEVTSDISYEQYF.